A single sample gave rise to the 15 T cell receptor beta chains below, sequenced in a study of cytomegalovirus exposure and HLA in healthy donors. This PCR relied on a set of 60 Vbeta primers and 13 Jbeta primers. Produced via immunoSEQ multiplex PCR; TCRdb's table is partial and in-frame only. The table shows about 140,000 clones, with 79% occurring only once. Sequencing used PBMCs. The receptors were sampled from a man aged 18-30 years in good health and CMV-seronegative.

The chain has TRBV20-1 and TRBJ2-7; the D is unclear. Trimming shortened V by 2 bases and J by 7 bases, and 9 bases separated the two germline ends. CDR3 length equals 11 residues. The germline gives CDR1 DFQATT, CDR2 SNEGSKA (reference sequence). In nucleotides, the CDR3 is TGCAGTGCTAGATCCCCGAGAGAGCAGTACTTC. Translated, it gives CSARSPREQYF.

CDR3 nucleotides: TGTGCCAGCACTCCCCCAGGCAGGGGGGAAAACACCATATATTTT. It is translated as CASTPPGRGENTIYF. The chain couples TRBV9 to TRBJ1-3, with 7 bases that match TRBD1. From germline, CDR1 is SGDLS and CDR2 YYNGEE. This CDR3 has 15 amino acids. V gave up 6 bases and J gave up 6 bases; unmatched junction bases: 12.

This rearrangement joins TRBV30 to TRBJ1-5; 7 bases are shared with TRBD1. CDR3 length: 13 amino acids. The junction had 2 bases not matched to a gene; V was cut back by 3 bases and J by 3 bases. Germline CDR1 GTSNPN, CDR2 SVGIG (reference sequence). The CDR3 DNA reads TGTGCCTGGAGCCAGGGGGACAATCAGCCCCAGCATTTT. Encoded protein: CAWSQGDNQPQHF.

The V gene is TRBV6-5, the J gene TRBJ2-7, with 7 bases lining up with TRBD1. The germline V gene has CDR1 MNHEY and CDR2 SVGAGI. J was trimmed by 3 bases and V by 5 bases; bases with no gene match: 10. CDR3 length: 15 amino acids. CDR3 region: CASSTTGSGLYEQYF. CDR3 coding DNA: TGTGCCAGCAGTACGACAGGGTCCGGTCTCTACGAGCAGTACTTC.

The rearrangement uses TRBV6-5 and TRBJ2-1, with 10 bases aligning to TRBD2. The CDR3 covers 15 residues. The junction had 7 bases not matched to a gene; V was cut back by 0 bases and J by 11 bases. The V gene's germline CDR1 is MNHEY and CDR2 SVGAGI. CDR3 protein: CASSYSTSGTSQQFF. CDR3 nucleotide sequence: TGTGCCAGCAGTTACTCTACTAGCGGGACCTCCCAGCAGTTCTTC.

The genes are TRBV4-2 and TRBJ2-5, with 10 bases aligning to TRBD2. V lost 1 base, J lost 5 bases, and 22 bases stayed unmatched. The CDR3 extends over 21 amino acids. Germline assignment: CDR1 LGHNA and CDR2 YNFKEQ. CDR3 region: CASSQGMAGSIAGGTGETQYF. Written as DNA, the CDR3 is TGTGCCAGCAGCCAAGGAATGGCGGGGTCGATAGCGGGGGGTACAGGGGAGACCCAGTACTTC.

The chain uses TRBV10-3 and TRBJ2-3; 7 nucleotides align to TRBD1. The germline V gene encodes CDR1 ENHRY and CDR2 SYGVKD. This CDR3 comprises 15 residues. The V segment lost 8 bases and the J segment 2 bases; nucleotides outside the gene matches: 10. Here the CDR3 reads CAIGSRDSSTDTQYF. In nucleotides, the CDR3 is TGTGCCATCGGAAGCCGGGACAGTTCCACAGATACGCAGTATTTT.

The V and J genes are TRBV19 and TRBJ1-2, with a weak D call TRBD1 (6 bases). The CDR3 consists of 17 residues. Trimming removed 4 bases from V and 2 bases from J, with 20 bases in between. Germline V CDR1 and CDR2: LNHDA, SQIVND (reference sequence). CDR3 DNA: TGTGCCAGTAGTAGATCAACAGGGATAAAGGCAAACTATGGCTACACCTTC. Amino acids: CASSRSTGIKANYGYTF.

The chain recombines TRBV27 with TRBJ1-2; 7 bases are shared with TRBD1. Losses at the gene ends were 4 bases for V and 4 bases for J; bases not matched to a gene: 6. The CDR3 runs 14 residues. Germline CDR1 reads MNHEY; CDR2 reads SMNVEV (reference sequence). CDR3 bases: TGTGCCAGCAGTTCAACCGGGACAGCCTATGGCTACACCTTC. Residues: CASSSTGTAYGYTF.

J is TRBJ1-2 and V is TRBV5-1; D is perhaps TRBD1 (6 bases). The CDR3 consists of 14 residues. The germline V and J ends were trimmed by 5 bases and 4 bases, with 15 bases remaining between them. Per germline, CDR1 SGHRS and CDR2 YFSETQ. The CDR3 region has the DNA TGCGCCAGCAGAGGGGGAAGGCCCAGCTATGGCTACACCTTC. This encodes CASRGGRPSYGYTF.

This clone was observed a handful of times. This chain links TRBV6-1 with TRBJ1-4, with TRBD1 matching 8 bases. This CDR3 contains 14 residues. The V gene end was trimmed by 9 bases and the J gene end by 7 bases; junction bases not matched to a gene: 10. Germline-derived CDR1 and CDR2 are MNHNS and SASEGT. Here the CDR3 reads CASAPGTGAEKLFF. CDR3 sequence (DNA): TGTGCCAGTGCCCCTGGGACAGGCGCTGAAAAACTGTTTTTT.

In this sample, this clone turned up a few times. The chain carries TRBV6-1 and TRBJ2-1; D is possibly TRBD2 (5 bases). V gave up 4 bases and J gave up 0 bases, with 7 bases separating them. The CDR3 length is 14 residues. CDR1 MNHNS and CDR2 SASEGT come from the germline V gene. CDR3 coding DNA: TGTGCCAGCAGTGGCGGGCCCTCCTACAATGAGCAGTTCTTC. Translating it yields CASSGGPSYNEQFF.

This clone turned up a few times. The chain combines TRBV4-3 with TRBJ2-1; possibly TRBD1 for D (6 bases). CDR1 LGHNA and CDR2 YSLEER come from the germline V gene. V was clipped by 1 base and J by 4 bases, with 14 bases between them. This CDR3 comprises 16 residues. The CDR3 sequence: CASSQGTGLGYNEQFF. The CDR3 nucleotides read TGCGCCAGCAGCCAAGGAACAGGGTTAGGTTACAATGAGCAGTTCTTC.

This clone was detected a few times. CDR3 in DNA: TGTGCCAGCAGCCAATCGAGGGGCGGACAGCCAGGAGGGCATTTT. The encoded protein is CASSQSRGGQPGGHF. V is TRBV16 and J is TRBJ1-5; weak D call: TRBD1 (6 bases). CDR1 is KGHSY and CDR2 is FQNENV in the germline V gene. The CDR3 spans 15 residues. V was pared by 0 bases and J by 15 bases, with 21 bases between.

This rearrangement joins TRBV27 to TRBJ2-5; 10 nucleotides line up with TRBD1. The CDR3 has 12 amino acids. Looked up from germline, CDR1 is MNHEY and CDR2 is SMNVEV (reference sequence). V shed 6 bases, J shed 7 bases, and the junction held 2 bases outside the gene matches. The CDR3 sequence: CASRGDRGTQYF. The CDR3 region has the DNA TGTGCCAGCAGAGGGGACAGGGGGACCCAGTACTTC.